The 8 T cell receptor beta chains given below trace back to one sample, sequenced in a study of CXCR3-negative and CXCR3-positive naive CD8 T cells. Findings of the study overall: Compared with CXCR3-negative naive cells, CXCR3-positive naive cells showed more hydrophobic TRB CDR3s.

These TCRs' antigens remain unknown. The study made its TRB cDNA libraries by 5' RACE, adding UMI labels. From the 5' RACE reads, TCRdb lists one entry per CDR3 protein and no DNA. Seen in this sample are about 50,000 distinct CDR3 sequences; the ten most common clones hold about 0.61%. Sequenced input: naive CXCR3+ CD8+ T cells from blood. The sample's subset: CD45RO-CCR7+CD27+CD95- naive CD8+ T cells expressing CXCR3 (TNR3+). The receptors derive from a human donor in good health. Some clones in this sample may be carry-over from other donors' samples.

This rearrangement joins TRBV11-1 to TRBJ2-2; TCRdb reports TRBD1, a call that lacks DNA to check it against. The CDR3 runs 17 residues. Germline V gene data show CDR1 as SGHAT and CDR2 as FQDESV (reference sequence). This CDR3 reads CASSQPGVIGYTGELFF. Together with reference TRBV11-1 and TRBJ2-2, the CDR3 gives the full variable domain: EAEVAQSPRYKITEKSQAVAFWCDPISGHATLYWYRQILGQGPELLVQFQDESVVDDSQLPKDRFSAERLKGVDSTLKIQPAELGDSAMYLCASSQPGVIGYTGELFFGEGSRLTVL.

This chain joins TRBV7-6 and TRBJ2-7; there is no DNA to check the TCRdb D call of TRBD1. The length of the CDR3 is 17 residues. Germline CDR1 and CDR2: SGHVS and FNYEAQ. This CDR3 is CASSPMDRGLHSYEQYF.

This sequence joins TRBV20-1 and TRBJ2-7; TCRdb selects TRBD2, and the lack of DNA leaves this call unchecked. The CDR3 runs to 15 residues. Germline V gene lookup returns CDR1 DFQATT and CDR2 SNEGSKA (reference sequence). The CDR3 reads CSARDRRGSGYEQYF.

The chain couples TRBV7-9 to TRBJ2-5; TCRdb's assignment of TRBD2 cannot be checked, as there is no DNA. This CDR3 region has 17 residues. Germline lookup yields CDR1 SEHNR and CDR2 FQNEAQ (reference sequence). The CDR3 loop reads CASSPPLAGGPQETQYF. The variable domain in full, with the rest retrieved from reference TRBV7-9 and TRBJ2-5, is DTGVSQNPRHKITKRGQNVTFRCDPISEHNRLYWYRQTLGQGPEFLTYFQNEAQLEKSRLLSDRFSAERPKGSFSTLEIQRTEQGDSAMYLCASSPPLAGGPQETQYFGPGTRLLVL.

V usage is TRBV20-1 and J usage is TRBJ2-7; the D call from TCRdb, TRBD2, cannot be confirmed without DNA. This CDR3 has 16 residues. CDR1 is DFQATT, CDR2 SNEGSKA, per germline (reference sequence). The CDR3 reads CSARGMIAGRTYEQYF.

The V gene is TRBV28, the J gene TRBJ2-7. The germline V gene has CDR1 MDHEN and CDR2 SYDVKM. The CDR3 has 14 amino acids. CDR3 region: CASSLVGTTYEQYF.

The chain joins TRBV29-1 to TRBJ2-5; TCRdb calls TRBD1, which cannot be checked without DNA. Germline V gene data show CDR1 as SQVTM and CDR2 as ANQGSEA. This CDR3 spans 15 amino acids. Here the CDR3 reads CSVDRDREGKETQYF.

This chain joins TRBV10-3 and TRBJ1-1. The germline CDR1 and CDR2 sequences are ENHRY and SYGVKD. This CDR3 has 15 residues. CDR3 in amino acids: CAISEAPGMNTEAFF.